This T cell receptor beta chain stems from a study of blood T cell repertoires in COVID-19. Whole-study context: T cells, B-cell-depleted T cells, or PBMCs provided the cDNA or gDNA that served as material.

This CDR3 spans 12 amino acids. Trimming removed 8 bases from V and 5 bases from J; junction bases left unmatched: 4. Per the germline V gene, CDR1 is SNHLY and CDR2 is FYNNEI. Participants came from 24 US areas, aged roughly 18 to 95 years. Clinical histories supplied by participants themselves formed the basis of cohort assignment. Authors' data handling: Reference gene primers were amplified, and this amplification served to estimate nucleated cell counts. Clones were sequenced by immunoSEQ multiplex PCR, and TCRdb holds only the in-frame ones, with some missing. The D gene and trimming were derived from the DNA, and the V and J assignments and clone size from that table. The repertoire holds 200,000 to 300,000 clones, with over 80% as singletons.

The receptor comes from a man between 45 and 60 years old who had been exposed to COVID-19. The sample taken for sequencing was PBMCs or T cells enriched from blood (not recorded which). The chain is built from TRBV2 and TRBJ2-5; 8 nucleotides line up with TRBD1. The CDR3 here is CASQDRDETQYF. In nucleotides, the CDR3 is TGTGCCAGCCAGGACAGGGACGAGACCCAGTACTTC.